The 9 T cell receptor beta chains below all came from one sample that was sequenced in a study of blood T cell repertoires in COVID-19. This table comes from immunoSEQ multiplex PCR, and its TCRdb copy is limited to in-frame clones, with some not included. The table includes about 52,000 clones, 82% detected once. What was sequenced was peripheral blood. Source of these receptors: a man aged 80 or over with COVID-19, enrolled during active disease.

The V call is TRBV7-8, the J call TRBJ2-7; tentative D call: TRBD2 (5 bases). The length of the CDR3 is 13 residues. With 5 bases removed from V and 3 bases from J, the gap between germline ends came to 11 bases. Per the germline V gene, CDR1 is SGHVS and CDR2 is FQNEAQ. The CDR3 sequence is CASSRPGFYEQYF. The CDR3 DNA follows: TGTGCCAGCAGCCGTCCGGGGTTCTACGAGCAGTACTTC.

J is TRBJ2-7 and V is TRBV9, with 10 bases that match TRBD1. The CDR3 contains 16 residues. Germline V gene lookup returns CDR1 SGDLS and CDR2 YYNGEE. V gave up 3 bases and J gave up 1 base; unmatched junction bases: 7. The CDR3 sequence is CASSAPPGQGSYEQYF. As DNA, the CDR3 is TGTGCCAGCAGCGCTCCACCGGGACAGGGGTCCTACGAGCAGTACTTC.

A single count supports this clone. This rearrangement joins TRBV18 to TRBJ2-1, with D perhaps matching TRBD1 (7 bases). V gave up 3 bases and J gave up 5 bases, with 14 bases separating them. Germline assignment: CDR1 KGHSH and CDR2 LQKENI. The CDR3 runs to 15 residues. Here the CDR3 DNA reads TGTGCCAGCTCACCTCAGGGGGGACTTCACAATGAGCAGTTCTTC. This gives the protein CASSPQGGLHNEQFF.

The sample holds a few counts of this clone. V usage is TRBV27 and J usage is TRBJ2-2, with D maybe TRBD1 (5 bases). Germline V CDR1 and CDR2: MNHEY, SMNVEV (reference sequence). This CDR3 contains 14 residues. V lost 7 bases, J lost 3 bases, and 12 bases lay in between. In nucleotides, the CDR3 is TGTGCCAGCACGGGCAGGGTGTACACCGGGGAGCTGTTTTTT. It encodes CASTGRVYTGELFF.

CDR3 DNA: TGTGCCAGCAGCGTAGTCGGGAGCGGGGGGGCATGGAATGAGCAGTTCTTC. Translated, it gives CASSVVGSGGAWNEQFF. The genes are TRBV9 and TRBJ2-1, with 10 bases fitting TRBD2. The length of the CDR3 is 17 residues. Germline trimming cut 0 bases from V and 7 bases from J; bases unmatched to any gene: 10. The germline V gene encodes CDR1 SGDLS and CDR2 YYNGEE.

The rearrangement uses TRBV7-9 and TRBJ2-6; TRBD1 agrees at 7 bases. This CDR3 has 15 amino acids. The germline gives CDR1 SEHNR, CDR2 FQNEAQ (reference sequence). V gave up 4 bases and J gave up 2 bases; unmatched junction bases: 2. As DNA, the CDR3 is TGTGCCAGCAGCTACACAGGGGCTGGGGCCAACGTCCTGACTTTC. Its protein product is CASSYTGAGANVLTF.

The chain has TRBV7-2 and TRBJ1-1; D may be TRBD1 (6 bases). V lost 4 bases and J 1 base, leaving 7 bases between the germline ends. Germline CDR1 reads SGHTA; CDR2 reads FQGNSA. The CDR3 totals 13 residues. CDR3 in DNA: TGTGCCAGCAGCTGGGGACAGAACACTGAAGCTTTCTTT. Translation: CASSWGQNTEAFF.

J is TRBJ1-5 and V is TRBV9, with D unresolved. Per the germline V gene, CDR1 is SGDLS and CDR2 is YYNGEE. The germline V and J ends were trimmed by 4 bases and 9 bases, with 14 bases remaining between them. This CDR3 comprises 13 residues. For the CDR3, the DNA is TGTGCCAGCAGCCTCCTCGAGGGAGCGCCCCAGCATTTT. Protein: CASSLLEGAPQHF. Looking up the rest from reference TRBV9 and TRBJ1-5 gives the full variable domain: DSGVTQTPKHLITATGQRVTLRCSPRSGDLSVYWYQQSLDQGLQFLIQYYNGEERAKGNILERFSAQQFPDLHSELNLSSLELGDSALYFCASSLLEGAPQHFGDGTRLSIL.

The chain is built from TRBV5-6 and TRBJ1-2; no clear D gene. Between the trimmed V and J ends, which lost 4 bases and 5 bases, there was a span of 18 bases. Germline V gives CDR1 SGHDT, CDR2 YYEEEE. This CDR3 spans 15 amino acids. This CDR3 is CASSAGYTTSYGYTF. The CDR3 region has the DNA TGTGCCAGCAGCGCCGGGTACACAACCTCTTATGGCTACACCTTC.